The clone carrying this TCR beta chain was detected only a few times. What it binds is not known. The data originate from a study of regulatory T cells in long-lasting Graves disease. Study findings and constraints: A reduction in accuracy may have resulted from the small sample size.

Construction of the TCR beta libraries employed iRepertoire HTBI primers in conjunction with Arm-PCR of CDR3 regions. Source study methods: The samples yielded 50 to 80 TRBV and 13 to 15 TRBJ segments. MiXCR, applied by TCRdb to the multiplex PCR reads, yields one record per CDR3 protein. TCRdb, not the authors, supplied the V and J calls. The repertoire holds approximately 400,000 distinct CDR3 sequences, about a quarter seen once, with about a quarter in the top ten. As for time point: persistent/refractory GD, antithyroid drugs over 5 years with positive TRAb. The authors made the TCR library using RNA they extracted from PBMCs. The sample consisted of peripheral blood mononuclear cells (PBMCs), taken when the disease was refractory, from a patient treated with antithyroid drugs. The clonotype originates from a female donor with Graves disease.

The CDR3 here is CASSQDSNWEQYF. The CDR3 bases are TGCGCCAGCAGCCAAGACAGTAATTGGGAGCAGTACTTC. The chain links TRBV4-3 to TRBJ2-7; D not resolved. Germline-derived CDR1 and CDR2 are LGHNA and YSLEER. This CDR3 spans 13 amino acids. Trimming stripped 0 bases from V and 7 bases from J, with 10 bases between.